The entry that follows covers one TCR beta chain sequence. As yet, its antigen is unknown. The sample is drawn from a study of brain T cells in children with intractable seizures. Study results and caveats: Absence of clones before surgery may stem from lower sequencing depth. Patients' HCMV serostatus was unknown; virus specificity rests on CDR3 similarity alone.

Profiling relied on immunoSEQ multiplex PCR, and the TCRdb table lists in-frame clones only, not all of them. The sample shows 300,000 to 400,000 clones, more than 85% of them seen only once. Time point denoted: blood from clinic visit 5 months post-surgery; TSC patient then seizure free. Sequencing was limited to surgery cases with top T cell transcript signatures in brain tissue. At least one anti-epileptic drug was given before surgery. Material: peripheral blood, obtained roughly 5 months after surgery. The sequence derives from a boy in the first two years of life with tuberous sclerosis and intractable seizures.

CDR3 sequence reads: CAIESRLAPDTQYF. CDR3 nucleotide sequence: TGTGCCATCGAATCTCGACTAGCGCCAGATACGCAGTATTTT. The rearrangement uses TRBV24-1 and TRBJ2-3; 8 bases line up with TRBD2. The CDR3 is 14 residues long. V lost 11 bases and J lost 4; bases outside the gene matches: 10. Germline-derived CDR1 and CDR2 are KGHDR and SFDVKD.